This entry is about one TCR beta chain. The sample comes from a study of regulatory T cells in long-lasting Graves disease. Looking at the study overall: Graves' patients diagnosed newly had used antithyroid drugs under 3 months.

The germline gives CDR1 MGHRA, CDR2 YSYEKL. This CDR3 is built from 16 residues. Library construction for TCR beta used iRepertoire HTBI primers and Arm-PCR of CDR3 regions. One entry per CDR3 protein results from TCRdb running MiXCR on the multiplex PCR reads. Among hundreds of thousands of distinct CDR3 sequences, roughly 14% were seen once, and the ten largest hold roughly a tenth. This sample's time point: newly diagnosed GD, antithyroid drugs for less than 3 months. PBMCs were the source of the RNA used for TCR sequencing. Patients were enrolled at an endocrinology department in Xi'an, China. This same sample was also taken into another study, of T cells in Graves' hyperthyroidism and ophthalmopathy. This second study says: Median prediction lead before ophthalmopathy onset was 5 to 7.5 months with the model.

This sample comprised peripheral blood mononuclear cells (PBMCs), obtained at new diagnosis, from a patient treated with antithyroid drugs. V and J are TRBV4-1 and TRBJ2-5; 8 bases are a match to TRBD1. The closer fit of TRBJ2-7 to the DNA end suggests the J call may be wrong. This TCR came from a man aged 30-40 years with Graves disease. The CDR3 is CASSQGGTGPSYEQYF. The CDR3, as DNA: TGCGCCAGCAGCCAAGGGGGGACAGGACCCTCCTACGAGCAGTACTTC.